The 8 T cell receptor beta chains below all came from one sample that was sequenced in a study of CD8 T cells in ankylosing spondylitis. Study-wide results and limits: Made up of about eight highly homologous variants, a TCR beta motif appeared characteristic of ankylosing spondylitis blood.

For these receptors, no antigen is known. Via MiXCR, TCRdb re-called the 5' RACE reads, giving one row per CDR3 protein. The sample includes 800,000 to 900,000 distinct CDR3 sequences, approximately 12% of them seen just once. The sample consisted of blood, either unsorted or a sorted T cell fraction (not recorded which). Every receptor here comes from a male donor with ankylosing spondylitis.

There are a few counts of this clonotype. The rearrangement links TRBV28 to TRBJ2-6; 9 nucleotides line up with TRBD2. CDR1 and CDR2 (germline): MDHEN, SYDVKM. The CDR3 length is 15 residues. V was clipped by 8 bases and J by 4 bases; unmatched bases: 6. The CDR3 region is CASGLAGAGANVLTF. In DNA form, the CDR3 reads TGTGCCAGCGGGTTAGCGGGAGCCGGGGCCAACGTCCTGACTTTC.

The sample holds many counts of this clonotype. The chain joins TRBV20-1 to TRBJ2-5, with D possibly TRBD2 on 6 matching bases. The CDR3 extends over 13 amino acids. The germline V gene has CDR1 DFQATT and CDR2 SNEGSKA (reference sequence). V was cut by 2 bases and J by 0 bases, with 7 bases left in between. This CDR3 is CSARWGDQETQYF. As DNA, the CDR3 is TGCAGTGCTAGATGGGGGGACCAAGAGACCCAGTACTTC.

Many counts were recorded for this clonotype. The V gene is TRBV7-2, the J gene TRBJ2-3; D gene unclear. V dropped 1 base and J dropped 10 bases, with 12 bases sitting between them. CDR3 size: 13 residues. The germline gives CDR1 SGHTA, CDR2 FQGNSA. In DNA form, the CDR3 reads TGTGCCAGCAGCTTAGAACCGCCCCGGGCGCAGTATTTT. The encoded protein is CASSLEPPRAQYF.

Many counts were recorded for this clonotype. This chain connects TRBV25-1 to TRBJ1-2, with D maybe TRBD1 (6 bases). The CDR3 spans 14 residues. Per germline, CDR1 MGHDK and CDR2 SYGVNS. V was cut by 5 bases and J by 3 bases, with 13 bases left in between. The CDR3 loop reads CASSNSDRYYGYTF. The CDR3 DNA sequence: TGTGCCAGCAGTAACTCGGACAGATACTATGGCTACACCTTC.

This chain links TRBV28 with TRBJ2-6, with TRBD1 identical over 10 bases. The CDR3 consists of 15 residues. V lost 10 bases, J lost 2 bases, and 5 bases stayed unmatched. Germline values: CDR1 MDHEN, CDR2 SYDVKM. In DNA, the CDR3 is TGTGCCACTACGACAGGGGGCACTGGGGCCAACGTCCTGACTTTC. This gives the protein CATTTGGTGANVLTF.

This clonotype has just a few counts. This chain connects TRBV5-1 to TRBJ1-1; D is undetermined. Per the germline V gene, CDR1 is SGHRS and CDR2 is YFSETQ. This CDR3 region has 16 residues. Trimming shortened V by 3 bases and J by 2 bases, and 17 bases separated the two germline ends. The CDR3 loop is CASSSQDLRLNTEAFF. DNA for the CDR3: TGCGCCAGCAGCTCGCAAGATTTACGATTAAACACTGAAGCTTTCTTT.

This clonotype was picked up a small number of times. The genes are TRBV18 and TRBJ1-4, with a tentative D call TRBD1 (6 bases). The V and J ends lost 3 bases and 8 bases respectively, with 16 bases between them. The CDR3 extends over 15 amino acids. CDR1 and CDR2 (germline): KGHSH, LQKENI. CDR3 protein: CASSPFGGLEEKLFF. The CDR3 coding sequence is TGTGCCAGCTCACCCTTTGGGGGCCTGGAAGAAAAACTGTTTTTT. The entire variable domain, with the rest obtained from reference TRBV18 and TRBJ1-4, is as follows: NAGVMQNPRHLVRRRGQEARLRCSPMKGHSHVYWYRQLPEEGLKFMVYLQKENIIDESGMPKERFSAEFPKEGPSILRIQQVVRGDSAAYFCASSPFGGLEEKLFFGSGTQLSVL.

This clonotype was seen more than once but under ten times. The CDR3 sequence is CATSGNRGEQYF. For the CDR3, the DNA is TGTGCCACCAGCGGAAACAGGGGCGAGCAGTACTTC. This chain links TRBV15 with TRBJ2-7; TRBD1 matches 7 bases. This CDR3 contains 12 residues. The J segment lost 6 bases and the V segment lost 5 bases, leaving 4 bases of the junction unmatched. CDR1 LNHNV and CDR2 YYDKDF come from the germline V gene (reference sequence).